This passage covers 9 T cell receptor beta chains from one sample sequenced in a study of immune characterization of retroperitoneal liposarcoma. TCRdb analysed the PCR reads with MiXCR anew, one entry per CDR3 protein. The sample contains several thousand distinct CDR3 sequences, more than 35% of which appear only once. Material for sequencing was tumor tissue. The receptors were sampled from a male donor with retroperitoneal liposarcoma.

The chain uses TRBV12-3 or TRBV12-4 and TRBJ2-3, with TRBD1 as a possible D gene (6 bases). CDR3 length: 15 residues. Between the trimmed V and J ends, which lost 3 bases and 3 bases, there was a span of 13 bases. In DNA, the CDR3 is TGTGCCAGCAGTTTCAGGGGAAGGAGTACAGATACGCAGTATTTT. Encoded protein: CASSFRGRSTDTQYF.

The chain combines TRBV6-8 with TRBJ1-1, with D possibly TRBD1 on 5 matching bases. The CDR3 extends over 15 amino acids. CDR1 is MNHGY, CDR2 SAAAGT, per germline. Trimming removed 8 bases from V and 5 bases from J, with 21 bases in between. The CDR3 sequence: CASQFRGSAGTEAFF. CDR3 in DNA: TGTGCCAGCCAGTTTAGGGGAAGCGCAGGGACTGAAGCTTTCTTT.

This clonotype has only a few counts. In DNA form, the CDR3 reads TGTGCCAGCAGTCTAGCGGGGGGCTACGAGCAGTACTTC. This codes for CASSLAGGYEQYF. The chain carries TRBV6-1 and TRBJ2-7, with 11 bases identical to TRBD2. Germline loops: CDR1 MNHNS, CDR2 SASEGT. The CDR3 spans 13 residues. Trimming removed 5 bases from V and 3 bases from J; junction bases left unmatched: 0.

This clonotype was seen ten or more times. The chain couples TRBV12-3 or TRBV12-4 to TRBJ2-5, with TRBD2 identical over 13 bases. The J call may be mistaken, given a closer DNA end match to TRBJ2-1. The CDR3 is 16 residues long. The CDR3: CASSPTTSGRLYEQFF. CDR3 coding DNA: TGTGCCAGCAGTCCCACGACTAGCGGGAGGTTATACGAGCAGTTCTTC.

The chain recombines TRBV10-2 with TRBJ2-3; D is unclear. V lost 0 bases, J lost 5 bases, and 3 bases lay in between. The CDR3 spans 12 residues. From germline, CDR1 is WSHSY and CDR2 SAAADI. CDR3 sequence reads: CASSESGDTQYF. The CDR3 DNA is TGCGCCAGCAGTGAGTCGGGAGATACGCAGTATTTT.

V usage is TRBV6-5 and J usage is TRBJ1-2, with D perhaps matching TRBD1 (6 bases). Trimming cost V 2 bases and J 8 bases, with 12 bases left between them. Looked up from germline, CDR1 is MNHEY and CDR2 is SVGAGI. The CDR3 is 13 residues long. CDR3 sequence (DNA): TGTGCCAGCAGTTACGGGGGGCCAGCGGGCTACACCTTC. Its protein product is CASSYGGPAGYTF.

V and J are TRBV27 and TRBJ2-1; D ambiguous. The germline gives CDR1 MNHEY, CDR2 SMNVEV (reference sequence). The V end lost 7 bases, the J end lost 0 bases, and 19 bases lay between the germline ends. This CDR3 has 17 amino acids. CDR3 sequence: CASIGRSPGSSYNEQFF. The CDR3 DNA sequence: TGTGCCAGCATTGGACGGTCTCCGGGCTCCTCCTACAATGAGCAGTTCTTC.

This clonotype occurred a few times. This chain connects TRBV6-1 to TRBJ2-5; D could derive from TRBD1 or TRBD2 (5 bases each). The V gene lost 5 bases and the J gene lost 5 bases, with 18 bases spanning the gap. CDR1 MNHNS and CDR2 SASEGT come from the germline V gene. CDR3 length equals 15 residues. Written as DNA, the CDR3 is TGTGCCAGCAGTCACCGGGACGCGTGGAGTGAGACCCAGTACTTC. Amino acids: CASSHRDAWSETQYF.

The CDR3 here is CASSWGRVSNSPLHF. For the CDR3, the DNA is TGTGCCAGCAGCTGGGGGCGGGTTAGTAATTCACCCCTCCACTTT. This chain uses TRBV7-2 with TRBJ1-6; tentatively, D is TRBD1 (6 bases). V dropped 4 bases and J dropped 6 bases, with 13 bases sitting between them. Germline lookup yields CDR1 SGHTA and CDR2 FQGNSA. The CDR3 consists of 15 residues.